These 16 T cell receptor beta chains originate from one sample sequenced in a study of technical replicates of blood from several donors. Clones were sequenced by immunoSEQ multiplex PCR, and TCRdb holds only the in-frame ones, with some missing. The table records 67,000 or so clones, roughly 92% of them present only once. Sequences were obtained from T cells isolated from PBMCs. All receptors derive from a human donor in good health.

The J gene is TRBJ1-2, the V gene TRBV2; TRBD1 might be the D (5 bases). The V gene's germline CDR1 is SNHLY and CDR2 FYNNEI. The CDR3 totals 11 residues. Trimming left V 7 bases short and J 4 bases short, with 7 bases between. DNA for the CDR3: TGTGCCAGCAACAGGATCTATGGCTACACCTTC. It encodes CASNRIYGYTF. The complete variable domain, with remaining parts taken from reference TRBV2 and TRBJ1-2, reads EPEVTQTPSHQVTQMGQEVILRCVPISNHLYFYWYRQILGQKVEFLVSFYNNEISEKSEIFDDQFSVERPDGSNFTLKIRSTKLEDSAMYFCASNRIYGYTFGSGTRLTVV.

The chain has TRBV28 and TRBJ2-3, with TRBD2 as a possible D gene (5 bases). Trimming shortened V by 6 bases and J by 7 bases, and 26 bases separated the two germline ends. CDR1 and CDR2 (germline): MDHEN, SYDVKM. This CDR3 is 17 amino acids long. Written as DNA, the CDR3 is TGTGCCAGCAGCTACCGAAATTATCAGGAGGCCTCCTATACGCAGTATTTT. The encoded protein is CASSYRNYQEASYTQYF. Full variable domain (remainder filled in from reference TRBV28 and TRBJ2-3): DVKVTQSSRYLVKRTGEKVFLECVQDMDHENMFWYRQDPGLGLRLIYFSYDVKMKEKGDIPEGYSVSREKKERFSLILESASTNQTSMYLCASSYRNYQEASYTQYFGPGTRLTVL.

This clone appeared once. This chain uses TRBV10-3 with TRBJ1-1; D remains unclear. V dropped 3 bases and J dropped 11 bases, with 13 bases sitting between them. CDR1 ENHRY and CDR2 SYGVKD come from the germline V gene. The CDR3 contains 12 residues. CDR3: CAISDDGSLAFF. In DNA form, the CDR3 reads TGTGCCATCAGTGATGACGGGAGTCTGGCTTTCTTT.

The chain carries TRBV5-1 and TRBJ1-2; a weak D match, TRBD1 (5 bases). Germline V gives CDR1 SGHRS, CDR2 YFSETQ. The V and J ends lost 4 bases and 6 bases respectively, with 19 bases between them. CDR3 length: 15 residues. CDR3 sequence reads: CASSVLPQGRDGYTF. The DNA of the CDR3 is TGCGCCAGCAGCGTACTCCCGCAGGGTAGAGATGGCTACACCTTC.

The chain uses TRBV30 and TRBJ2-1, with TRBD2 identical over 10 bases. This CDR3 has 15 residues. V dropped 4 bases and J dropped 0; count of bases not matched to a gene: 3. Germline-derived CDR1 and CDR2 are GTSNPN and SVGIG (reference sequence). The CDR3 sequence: CAWTRLAGSYNEQFF. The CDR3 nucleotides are TGTGCCTGGACCCGACTAGCGGGCTCCTACAATGAGCAGTTCTTC.

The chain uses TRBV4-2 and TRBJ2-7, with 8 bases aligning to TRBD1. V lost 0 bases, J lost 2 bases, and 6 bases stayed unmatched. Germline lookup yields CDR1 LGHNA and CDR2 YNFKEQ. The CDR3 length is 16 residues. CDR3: CASSQDPGQGTYEQYF. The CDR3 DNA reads TGTGCCAGCAGCCAAGATCCCGGACAGGGTACCTACGAGCAGTACTTC.

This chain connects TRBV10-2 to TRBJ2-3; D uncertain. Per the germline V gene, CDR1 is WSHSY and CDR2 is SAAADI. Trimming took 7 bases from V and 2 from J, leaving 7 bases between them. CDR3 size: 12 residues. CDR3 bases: TGCGCCAGCACGGCGGACACAGATACGCAGTATTTT. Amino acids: CASTADTDTQYF.

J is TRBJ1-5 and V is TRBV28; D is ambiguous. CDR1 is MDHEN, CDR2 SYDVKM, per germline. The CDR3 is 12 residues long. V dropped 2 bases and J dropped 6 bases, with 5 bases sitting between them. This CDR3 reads CASSLGRQPQHF. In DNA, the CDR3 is TGTGCCAGCAGTTTAGGGCGTCAGCCCCAGCATTTT.

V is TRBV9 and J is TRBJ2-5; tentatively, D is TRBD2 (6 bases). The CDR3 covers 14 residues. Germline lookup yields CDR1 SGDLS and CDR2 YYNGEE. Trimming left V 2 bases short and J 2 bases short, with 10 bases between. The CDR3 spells CASSVSGRQETQYF. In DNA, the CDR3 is TGTGCCAGCAGCGTTTCAGGGAGGCAAGAGACCCAGTACTTC. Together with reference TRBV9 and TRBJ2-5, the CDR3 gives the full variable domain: DSGVTQTPKHLITATGQRVTLRCSPRSGDLSVYWYQQSLDQGLQFLIQYYNGEERAKGNILERFSAQQFPDLHSELNLSSLELGDSALYFCASSVSGRQETQYFGPGTRLLVL.

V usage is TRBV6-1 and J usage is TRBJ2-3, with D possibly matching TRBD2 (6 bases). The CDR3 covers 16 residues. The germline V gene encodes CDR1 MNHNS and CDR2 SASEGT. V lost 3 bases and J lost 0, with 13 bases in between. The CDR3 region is CASSDWASVSTDTQYF. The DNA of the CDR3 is TGTGCCAGCAGTGATTGGGCTAGCGTCAGCACAGATACGCAGTATTTT.

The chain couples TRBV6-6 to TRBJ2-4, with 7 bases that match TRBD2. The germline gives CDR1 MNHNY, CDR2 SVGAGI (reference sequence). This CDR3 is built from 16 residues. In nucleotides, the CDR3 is TGTGCTACCAAGGAGAGCGGGAACGGGGCCAAAAACATTCAGTACTTC. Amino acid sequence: CATKESGNGAKNIQYF.

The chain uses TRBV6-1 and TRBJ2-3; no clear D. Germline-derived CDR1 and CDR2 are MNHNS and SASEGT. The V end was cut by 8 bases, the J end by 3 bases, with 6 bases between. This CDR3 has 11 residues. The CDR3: CASSLTDTQYF. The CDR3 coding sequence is TGTGCCAGCTCCCTGACAGATACGCAGTATTTT.

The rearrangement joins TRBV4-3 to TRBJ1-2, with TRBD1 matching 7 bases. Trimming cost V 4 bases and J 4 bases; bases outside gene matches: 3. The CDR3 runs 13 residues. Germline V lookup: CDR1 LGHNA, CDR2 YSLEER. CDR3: CASSPYRGYGYTF. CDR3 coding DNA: TGCGCCAGCAGCCCTTACAGGGGCTATGGCTACACCTTC.

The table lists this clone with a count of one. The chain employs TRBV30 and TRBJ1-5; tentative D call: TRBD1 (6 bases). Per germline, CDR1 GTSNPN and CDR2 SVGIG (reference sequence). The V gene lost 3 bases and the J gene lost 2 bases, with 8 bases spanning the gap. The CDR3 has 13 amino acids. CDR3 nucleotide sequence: TGTGCCTGGAGACAGGGTGGCAATCAGCCCCAGCATTTT. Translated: CAWRQGGNQPQHF.

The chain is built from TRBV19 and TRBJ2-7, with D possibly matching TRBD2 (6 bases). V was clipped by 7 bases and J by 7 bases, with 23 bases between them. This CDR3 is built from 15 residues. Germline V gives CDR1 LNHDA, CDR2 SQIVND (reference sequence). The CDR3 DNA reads TGTGCCAGTACCGCCGGGGGAGGCCCCTCGGGTGAGCAGTACTTC. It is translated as CASTAGGGPSGEQYF.

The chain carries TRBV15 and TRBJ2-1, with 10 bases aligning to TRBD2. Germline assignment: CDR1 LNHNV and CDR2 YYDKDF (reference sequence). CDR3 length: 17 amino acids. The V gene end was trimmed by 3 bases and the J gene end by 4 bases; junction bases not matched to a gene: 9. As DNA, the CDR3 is TGTGCCACCAGCAGCACCTATGGACTAGCGGCTTACAATGAGCAGTTCTTC. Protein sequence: CATSSTYGLAAYNEQFF.